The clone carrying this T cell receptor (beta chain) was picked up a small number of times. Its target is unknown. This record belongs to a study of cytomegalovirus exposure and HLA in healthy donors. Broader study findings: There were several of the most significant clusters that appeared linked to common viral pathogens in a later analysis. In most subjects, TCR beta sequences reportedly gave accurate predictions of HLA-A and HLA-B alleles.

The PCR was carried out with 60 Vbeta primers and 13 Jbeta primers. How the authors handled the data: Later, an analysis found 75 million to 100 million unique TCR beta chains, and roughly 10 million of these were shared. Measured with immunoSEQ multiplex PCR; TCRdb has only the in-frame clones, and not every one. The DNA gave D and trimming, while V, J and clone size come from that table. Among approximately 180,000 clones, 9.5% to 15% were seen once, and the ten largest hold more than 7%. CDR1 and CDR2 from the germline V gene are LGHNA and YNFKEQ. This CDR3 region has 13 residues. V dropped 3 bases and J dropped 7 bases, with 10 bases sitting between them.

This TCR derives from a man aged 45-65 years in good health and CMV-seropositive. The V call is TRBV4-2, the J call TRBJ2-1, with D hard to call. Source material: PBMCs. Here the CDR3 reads CASSQPTQNEQFF. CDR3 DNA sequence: TGTGCCAGCAGCCAGCCCACCCAGAATGAGCAGTTCTTC.